This is a list of T cell receptor beta chains from one sample in a study of technical replicates of blood from a few donors. Here immunoSEQ multiplex PCR was the method, and the copy in TCRdb shows in-frame clones only, minus some. The sample carries fewer than 95,000 clones, about 91% recorded once. Material for sequencing was T cells isolated from PBMCs. Every receptor here comes from a human donor in good health. Both conserved end residues are part of each CDR3. D genes are given only for firm matches. Part of the rows lack a size; the others show once, few, many or a class for expanded clones.

>TRBV7-9|.|13|TRBJ1-6|.
CAIPTGSNSPLHF
TGTGCCATCCCGACAGGTTCGAATTCACCCCTCCACTTT
>TRBV11-3|.|13|TRBJ1-1|.
CASSRRVNTEAFF
TGTGCCTCTTCCCGCCGAGTGAACACTGAAGCTTTCTTT
>TRBV14|.|15|TRBJ1-1|few
CASSHLGHINPEAFF
TGTGCCAGCAGCCATCTGGGACATATTAACCCTGAAGCTTTCTTT
>TRBV5-8|TRBD1|16|TRBJ2-5|.
CASSLAEGRGQETQYF
TGTGCCAGCAGCTTGGCCGAAGGCAGGGGGCAAGAGACCCAGTACTTC
>TRBV5-5|.|16|TRBJ1-4|.
CASSSFPWRANEKLFF
TGTGCCAGCAGCTCATTCCCCTGGAGGGCTAATGAAAAACTGTTTTTT
>TRBV30|.|12|TRBJ1-1|few
CAWNGENTEAFF
TGTGCCTGGAACGGGGAGAACACTGAAGCTTTCTTT
>TRBV7-9|.|13|TRBJ2-1|.
CASSVPGYNEQFF
TGTGCCAGCAGTGTACCGGGCTACAATGAGCAGTTCTTC
>TRBV5-6|.|16|TRBJ1-3|.
CASSLTGTYSGNTIYF
TGTGCCAGCAGCCTGACCGGGACTTACTCTGGAAACACCATATATTTT
>TRBV7-9|.|14|TRBJ1-1|once
CASSPGTMNTEAFF
TGTGCCAGCAGCCCCGGGACAATGAACACTGAAGCTTTCTTT
>TRBV6-1|TRBD1|15|TRBJ1-5|.
CASSGTGGSFQPQHF
TGTGCCAGCAGTGGAACAGGGGGTAGTTTTCAGCCCCAGCATTTT
>TRBV6-5|TRBD1|14|TRBJ2-7|.
CASSYTGQGYEQYF
TGTGCCAGCAGTTACACGGGACAGGGCTACGAGCAGTACTTC
>TRBV4-2|TRBD2|16|TRBJ2-1|.
CASSQEQRGGPNEQFF
TGTGCCAGCAGCCAAGAGCAGCGGGGGGGACCCAATGAGCAGTTCTTC